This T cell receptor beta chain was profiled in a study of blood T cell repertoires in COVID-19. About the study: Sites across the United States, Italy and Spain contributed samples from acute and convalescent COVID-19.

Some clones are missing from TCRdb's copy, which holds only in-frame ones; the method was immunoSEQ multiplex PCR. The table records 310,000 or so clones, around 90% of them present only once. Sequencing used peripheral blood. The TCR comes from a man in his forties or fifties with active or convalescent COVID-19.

Written as DNA, the CDR3 is TGTGCCAGCAGTCGTTTTCTTGGACAGGAGGGGAATCAGCCCCAGCATTTT. Protein product: CASSRFLGQEGNQPQHF. The chain recombines TRBV6-6 with TRBJ1-5; 7 bases agree with TRBD1. Germline V gene sequence: CDR1 MNHNY, CDR2 SVGAGI (reference sequence). The CDR3 sequence is 17 residues long. V was clipped by 5 bases and J by 4 bases; unmatched bases: 14.